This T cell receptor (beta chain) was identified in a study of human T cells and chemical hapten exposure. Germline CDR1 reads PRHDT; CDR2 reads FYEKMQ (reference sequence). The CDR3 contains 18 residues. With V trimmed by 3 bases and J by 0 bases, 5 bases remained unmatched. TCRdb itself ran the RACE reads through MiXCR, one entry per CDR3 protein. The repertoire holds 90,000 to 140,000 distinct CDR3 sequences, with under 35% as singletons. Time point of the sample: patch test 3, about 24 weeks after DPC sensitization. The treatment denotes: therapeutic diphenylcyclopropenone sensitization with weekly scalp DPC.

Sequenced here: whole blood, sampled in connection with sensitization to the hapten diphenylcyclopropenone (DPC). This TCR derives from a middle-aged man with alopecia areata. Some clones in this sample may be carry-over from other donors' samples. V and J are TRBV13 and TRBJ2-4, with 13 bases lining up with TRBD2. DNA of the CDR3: TGTGCCAGCAGCTTTGGACTAGCGGGAGTCCTAGCCAAAAACATTCAGTACTTC. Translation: CASSFGLAGVLAKNIQYF.